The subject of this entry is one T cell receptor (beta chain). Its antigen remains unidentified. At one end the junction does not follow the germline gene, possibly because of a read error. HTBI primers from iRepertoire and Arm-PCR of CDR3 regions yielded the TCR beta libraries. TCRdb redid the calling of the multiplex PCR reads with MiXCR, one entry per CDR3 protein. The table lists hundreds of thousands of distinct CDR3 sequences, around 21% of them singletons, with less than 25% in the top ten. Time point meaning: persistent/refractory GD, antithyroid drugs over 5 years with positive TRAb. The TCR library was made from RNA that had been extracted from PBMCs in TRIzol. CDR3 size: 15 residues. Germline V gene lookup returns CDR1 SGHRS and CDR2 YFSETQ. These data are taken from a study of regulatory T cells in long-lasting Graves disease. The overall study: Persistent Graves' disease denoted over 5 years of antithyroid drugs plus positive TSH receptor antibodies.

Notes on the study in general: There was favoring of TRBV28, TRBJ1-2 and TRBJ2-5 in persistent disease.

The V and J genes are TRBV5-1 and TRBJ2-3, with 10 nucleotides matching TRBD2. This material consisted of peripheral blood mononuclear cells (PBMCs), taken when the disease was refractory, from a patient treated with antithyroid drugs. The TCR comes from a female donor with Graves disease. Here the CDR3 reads CTSSLDLAGADTQYF. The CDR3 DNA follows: TGCACCAGCAGCTTGGACCTAGCGGGAGCTGATACGCAGTATTTT. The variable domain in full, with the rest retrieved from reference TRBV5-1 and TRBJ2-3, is KAGVTQTPRYLIKTRGQQVTLSCSPISGHRSVSWYQQTPGQGLQFLFEYFSETQRNKGNFPGRFSGRQFSNSRSEMNVSTLELGDSALYLCTSSLDLAGADTQYFGPGTRLTVL.